What follows are 7 T cell receptor beta chains derived from one specimen sequenced in a study of blood T cell repertoires in COVID-19. Libraries were prepared by immunoSEQ multiplex PCR; TCRdb keeps only in-frame clonotypes and omits some of them. This sample has a few hundred thousand clones; 86% occur once, and the top ten carry 4.4%. The sample comprised peripheral blood. Source of these receptors: a man in his fifties or sixties with acute or convalescent COVID-19.

This clone was observed a few times. The CDR3 region is CASTDPTRQGSSSLGYTF. The DNA of the CDR3 is TGTGCCAGCACCGATCCGACAAGACAGGGGAGCTCTTCTCTTGGCTACACCTTC. The gene calls are TRBV2 and TRBJ1-2; 8 nucleotides match TRBD1. The CDR3 extends over 18 amino acids. The germline V gene encodes CDR1 SNHLY and CDR2 FYNNEI. V lost 7 bases to trimming and J lost 7 bases; unmatched junction nucleotides: 23.

The gene calls are TRBV19 and TRBJ1-4; 8 nucleotides match TRBD1. The ends lost 6 bases at V and 1 base at J; junction bases unmatched: 7. CDR1 LNHDA and CDR2 SQIVND come from the germline V gene (reference sequence). The CDR3 has 16 residues. The CDR3 coding sequence is TGTGCCAGTAGCGCACTTGACAGGGGAACTAATGAAAAACTGTTTTTT. Translation gives CASSALDRGTNEKLFF.

V usage is TRBV5-4 and J usage is TRBJ2-3; TRBD1 is a possible D gene (6 bases). CDR3 length equals 15 residues. Germline loops: CDR1 SGHNT, CDR2 YYREEE (reference sequence). Trimming took 4 bases from V and 0 from J, leaving 12 bases between them. CDR3 residues: CASSQKQGSTDTQYF. The CDR3 nucleotides are TGTGCCAGCAGCCAAAAACAGGGAAGCACAGATACGCAGTATTTT.

The chain has TRBV11-2 and TRBJ2-5; 14 bases line up with TRBD2. Germline assignment: CDR1 SGHAT and CDR2 FQNNGV. V shed 6 bases and J 4 bases; nucleotides not matched to a gene: 1. The CDR3 runs to 14 residues. CDR3 sequence (DNA): TGTGCCAGCAGGACTAGCGGGGGGGCAGAGACCCAGTACTTC. Its translation: CASRTSGGAETQYF. Full variable domain (outside the CDR3, taken from reference TRBV11-2 and TRBJ2-5): EAGVAQSPRYKIIEKRQSVAFWCNPISGHATLYWYQQILGQGPKLLIQFQNNGVVDDSQLPKDRFSAERLKGVDSTLKIQPAKLEDSAVYLCASRTSGGAETQYFGPGTRLLVL.

The chain recombines TRBV18 with TRBJ1-4; D might be TRBD1 (5 bases). Germline CDR1 is KGHSH and CDR2 is LQKENI. The CDR3 runs to 12 residues. Trimming shortened V by 6 bases and J by 6 bases, and 8 bases separated the two germline ends. CDR3 loop: CASSPGDEKLFF. The CDR3 DNA reads as TGTGCCAGCTCCCCGGGGGATGAAAAACTGTTTTTT. The full variable domain, in which reference TRBV18 and TRBJ1-4 provide the parts outside the CDR3, is NAGVMQNPRHLVRRRGQEARLRCSPMKGHSHVYWYRQLPEEGLKFMVYLQKENIIDESGMPKERFSAEFPKEGPSILRIQQVVRGDSAAYFCASSPGDEKLFFGSGTQLSVL.

The chain recombines TRBV14 with TRBJ1-2; perhaps TRBD1 as D (5 bases). Trimming left V 0 bases short and J 7 bases short, with 9 bases between. The CDR3 has 13 residues. Germline V gives CDR1 SGHDN, CDR2 FVKESK. CDR3 bases: TGTGCCAGCAGCCAAGATTCGGGGGGTGGCTACACCTTC. Amino acids: CASSQDSGGGYTF.

The chain uses TRBV7-8 and TRBJ1-1; perhaps TRBD1 as D (6 bases). The V end lost 0 bases, the J end lost 2 bases, and 10 bases lay between the germline ends. The CDR3 covers 15 residues. In germline, CDR1 is SGHVS, CDR2 FQNEAQ. The CDR3 is CASSLADSRNTEAFF. CDR3 nucleotide sequence: TGTGCCAGCAGCTTAGCGGACAGCAGAAACACTGAAGCTTTCTTT.